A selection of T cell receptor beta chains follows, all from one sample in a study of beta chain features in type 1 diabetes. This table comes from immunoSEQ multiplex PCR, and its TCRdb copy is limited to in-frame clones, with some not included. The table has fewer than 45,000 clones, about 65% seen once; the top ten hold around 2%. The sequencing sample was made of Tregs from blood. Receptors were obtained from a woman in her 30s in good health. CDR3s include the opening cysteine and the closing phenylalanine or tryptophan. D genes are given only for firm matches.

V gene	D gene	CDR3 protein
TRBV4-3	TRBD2	CASSHPGTMAYNEQFF
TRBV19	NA	CASGRDSSYEQYF
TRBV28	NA	CASSLWTDSNQPQHF
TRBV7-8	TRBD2	CASSSLSGRAPYEQYF
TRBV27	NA	CATGYVRVSYNEQFF
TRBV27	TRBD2	CASRGGVAAAISSDTQYF
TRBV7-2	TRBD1	CASSPAPTGGRLKQYF
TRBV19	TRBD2	CASSITGTNNEQFF
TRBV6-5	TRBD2	CASSSTSGAYNEQFF
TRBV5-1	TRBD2	CASSLVAGVGKNIQYF
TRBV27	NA	CASSLTQGKTYNSPLHF
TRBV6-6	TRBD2	CASSYRSGGANEQFF
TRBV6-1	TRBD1	CASSGQVGNTIYF
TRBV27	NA	CASSPRGDYGYTF
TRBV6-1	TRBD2	CASSALAGEFF
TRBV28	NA	CASSLVGPNEQFF
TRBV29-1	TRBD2	CSASFGSLAGGADTQYF
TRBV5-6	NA	CASPKGSKNIQYF
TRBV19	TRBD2	CASSFPSGGKNEQFF
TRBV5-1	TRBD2	CASSLETGREPYTDTQYF
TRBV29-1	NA	CSVNSGIMNTEAFF
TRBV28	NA	CASSFWGRGNTIYF
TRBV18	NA	CASSPPMVAREQYF
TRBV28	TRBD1	CASSSQGQTYQETQYF
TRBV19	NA	CASEAGGNQPQHF
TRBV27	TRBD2	CASSLREGDTQYF
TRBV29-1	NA	CSVVYSASYEQYF
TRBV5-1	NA	CASSFSGIHSYNEQFF
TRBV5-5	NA	CASSSPPGMILGYTF
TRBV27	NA	CASSIRSFYEQFF
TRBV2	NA	CASSELTVNTGELFF
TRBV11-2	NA	CASSSILTSTDTQYF